This TCR beta chain was recorded in a study of T-cell reconstitution after alpha-beta-depleted transplantation in children. Study-wide results and caveats: At one year after transplant, newly produced T cells mostly accounted for T-cell counts and diversity. For some patients, TCRbeta diversity was high at day 60 because of recipient T cells and thymic progenitors that survived.

Trimming at V came to 5 bases and at J to 10 bases, leaving 14 bases not matched to a gene. Germline V lookup: CDR1 SGHAT, CDR2 FQNNGV. The CDR3 runs 15 residues. The TCRbeta library was prepared with unique molecular identifiers. MiXCR, applied by TCRdb to the PCR reads, yields one record per CDR3 protein. This sample carries a few hundred thousand distinct CDR3 sequences, around 13% of them seen once, and the ten largest clones take about 2.2%. Notes on this clonotype: Its antigen is currently unknown.

This chain uses TRBV11-2 with TRBJ2-1; 7 nucleotides align to TRBD2. Sequences were derived from PBMCs, mostly from graft donor cells, sampled 360 days after TCRalphabeta/CD19-depleted stem cell transplant. This sequence was found in a male patient younger than 18 who had a stem cell transplant for acute myeloid leukemia, so the T cells may come from the graft donor. CDR3 sequence (DNA): TGTGCCAGCAGCCCAGCCCCCACCTGGGAGGGGGAGCAGTTCTTC. It specifies CASSPAPTWEGEQFF. The variable domain in full, with the rest retrieved from reference TRBV11-2 and TRBJ2-1, is EAGVAQSPRYKIIEKRQSVAFWCNPISGHATLYWYQQILGQGPKLLIQFQNNGVVDDSQLPKDRFSAERLKGVDSTLKIQPAKLEDSAVYLCASSPAPTWEGEQFFGPGTRLTVL.